The following is a T cell receptor beta chain sequence with its context. This specimen comes from a study of OX40 agonist ivuxolimab in advanced cancers. V trimming: 3 bases; J trimming: 2 bases; junction bases outside the gene matches: 6. CDR1 and CDR2 from the germline V gene are SGHTA and FQGNSA. The CDR3 loop spans 16 amino acids. Only in-frame clones appear in the TCRdb table, and some are missing; sequencing was by immunoSEQ multiplex PCR. Among some 80,000 clones listed, 70% to 90% were seen once. The receptor's source is an adult with an advanced solid tumor such as melanoma, head and neck, liver or kidney cancer. This specimen consisted of CD4+ or CD8+ T cells sorted from blood, obtained in a trial of the OX40 agonist ivuxolimab. The chain uses TRBV7-2 and TRBJ1-5; TRBD1 agrees at 8 bases. As DNA, the CDR3 is TGTGCCAGCAGCTTCAGGGGGCGCAGGGGCAATCAGCCCCAGCATTTT. This codes for CASSFRGRRGNQPQHF.